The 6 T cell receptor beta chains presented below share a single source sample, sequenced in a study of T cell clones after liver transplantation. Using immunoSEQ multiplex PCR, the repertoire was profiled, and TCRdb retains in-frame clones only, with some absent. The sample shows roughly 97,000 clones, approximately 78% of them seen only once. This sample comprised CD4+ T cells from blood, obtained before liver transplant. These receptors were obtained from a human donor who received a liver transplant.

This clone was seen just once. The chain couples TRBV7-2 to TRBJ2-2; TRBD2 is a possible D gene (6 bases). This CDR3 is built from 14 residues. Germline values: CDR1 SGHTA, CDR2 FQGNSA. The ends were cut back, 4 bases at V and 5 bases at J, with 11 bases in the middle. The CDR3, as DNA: TGTGCCAGCAGCTGGAAGGGAGGAACCGGGGAGCTGTTTTTT. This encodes CASSWKGGTGELFF.

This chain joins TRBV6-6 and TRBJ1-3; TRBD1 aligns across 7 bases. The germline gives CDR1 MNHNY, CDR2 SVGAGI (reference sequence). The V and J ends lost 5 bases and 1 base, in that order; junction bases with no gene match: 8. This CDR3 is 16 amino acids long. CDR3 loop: CASSPHGTESGNTIYF. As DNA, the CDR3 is TGTGCCAGCAGTCCTCACGGGACAGAATCTGGAAACACCATATATTTT.

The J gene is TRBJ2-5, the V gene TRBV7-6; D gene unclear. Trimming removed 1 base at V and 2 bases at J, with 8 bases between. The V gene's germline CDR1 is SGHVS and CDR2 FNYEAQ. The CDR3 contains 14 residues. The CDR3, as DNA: TGTGCCAGCAGCTTAGTGTTAGGACAAGAGACCCAGTACTTC. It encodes CASSLVLGQETQYF.

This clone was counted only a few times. The CDR3 region has the DNA TGTGCCAGCAGGCGCCCCCTAGGAACAGGGGGGACGGGGGAGCTGTTTTTT. This sequence encodes CASRRPLGTGGTGELFF. The rearrangement uses TRBV7-9 and TRBJ2-2, with TRBD1 matching over 8 bases. The CDR3 contains 17 residues. V dropped 6 bases and J dropped 8; count of bases not matched to a gene: 17. The germline CDR1 and CDR2 sequences are SEHNR and FQNEAQ (reference sequence).

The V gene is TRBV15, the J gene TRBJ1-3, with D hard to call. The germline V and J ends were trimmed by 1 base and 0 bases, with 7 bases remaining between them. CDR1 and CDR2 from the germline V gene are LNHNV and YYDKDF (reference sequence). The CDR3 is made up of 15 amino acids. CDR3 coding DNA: TGTGCCACCAGCAGAGGGGGAGGCTCTGGAAACACCATATATTTT. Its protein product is CATSRGGGSGNTIYF.

The CDR3 DNA follows: TGTGCCAGCAGAAGAACGGGACAGGTCAACTCCTACGAGCAGTACTTC. Its protein product is CASRRTGQVNSYEQYF. This chain joins TRBV6-6 and TRBJ2-7; TRBD1 matches at 8 bases. The CDR3 loop spans 16 amino acids. Losses at the gene ends were 6 bases for V and 0 bases for J; bases not matched to a gene: 10. The germline CDR1 and CDR2 sequences are MNHNY and SVGAGI (reference sequence).